What follows is one T cell receptor (beta chain) and its context. The CDR3 is 16 residues long. Per germline, CDR1 SGHAT and CDR2 FQNNGV. The V gene end was trimmed by 0 bases and the J gene end by 1 base; junction bases not matched to a gene: 5. The data were obtained in a study of blood T cell repertoires in COVID-19. Some clones are missing from TCRdb's copy, which holds only in-frame ones; the method was immunoSEQ multiplex PCR. The sample holds 130,000 to 150,000 clones, about four fifths seen once. This rearrangement joins TRBV11-2 to TRBJ2-7; 8 bases are a match to TRBD1. Material: PBMCs or T cells enriched from blood (not recorded which). The sequence derives from a man aged 50 or older who had recovered from COVID-19. Written as DNA, the CDR3 is TGTGCCAGCAGCTTAGATCTCGGACAGGGTTCCTACGAGCAGTACTTC. This sequence encodes CASSLDLGQGSYEQYF.